This entry lists 2 T cell receptor beta chains sequenced from one sample in a study of shared clonotypes between healthy human individuals (dated by TCRdb to about 2020). The library was prepared using the immunoSEQ multiplex PCR assay. Drawn from immuneACCESS, this table holds only the in-frame rearrangements with V and J called that TCRdb kept. Clones are partly lost; checked studies trace under half to an unresolved V gene and leave the rest unexplained. This sample holds 550,000 to 650,000 clones; approximately 96% were observed only once. Approximately 0.12% of the sample lies in the top ten. CD8 naive samples were CD45RO-negative cells positively selected for CCR7, giving a CD45RA+CCR7+ population that excluded TemRA cells. Sequencing used naive CD8+ T cells sorted from blood. Per the publication, the cell subset or site label means: CD45RA+CCR7+. The receptors come from a woman aged 30 to 39 in good health.

The chain carries TRBV7-7 and TRBJ2-7, with 7 bases matching TRBD1. The CDR3 is made up of 17 amino acids. V was clipped by 1 base and J by 2 bases; unmatched bases: 11. Germline V gene lookup returns CDR1 SSHAT and CDR2 FNYEAQ (reference sequence). The CDR3 DNA reads TGTGCCAGCAGCTTAGGGGCGCGGACAGGTCAAACCTACGAGCAGTACTTC. This translates into CASSLGARTGQTYEQYF.

The chain links TRBV6-1 to TRBJ2-7; the match to TRBD2 covers 8 bases. V lost 2 bases and J lost 0; bases outside the gene matches: 12. The CDR3 extends over 18 amino acids. The germline V gene has CDR1 MNHNS and CDR2 SASEGT. The CDR3: CASSELGSGIGPSYEQYF. DNA for the CDR3: TGTGCCAGCAGTGAACTCGGTAGCGGGATAGGGCCCTCCTACGAGCAGTACTTC.